Following are 29 T cell receptor beta chains from one sample sequenced in a study of blood T cell repertoires in COVID-19. Sequenced by immunoSEQ multiplex PCR; TCRdb stores in-frame clones only, minus some. Of 440,000 or so clones in the sample, around 91% were seen once. The sample taken for sequencing was peripheral blood. All receptors derive from a woman aged 40 to 49 with COVID-19, enrolled during active disease.

The J gene is TRBJ2-1, the V gene TRBV29-1; 7 nucleotides align to TRBD2. V lost 3 bases, J lost 5 bases, and 7 bases stayed unmatched. This CDR3 has 14 residues. Per germline, CDR1 SQVTM and CDR2 ANQGSEA. CDR3 protein: CSVDHLADNNEQFF. Written as DNA, the CDR3 is TGCAGCGTTGATCATCTAGCGGACAACAATGAGCAGTTCTTC.

This clone was counted once. The J gene is TRBJ1-2, the V gene TRBV5-4; tentative D call: TRBD1 (5 bases). The CDR3 consists of 16 residues. Trimming removed 4 bases at V and 7 bases at J, with 23 bases between. In germline, CDR1 is SGHNT, CDR2 YYREEE (reference sequence). The CDR3 DNA sequence: TGTGCCAGCAGCCAACCTTGGGGAGGGGTGGATGGTGGCTACACCTTC. It encodes CASSQPWGGVDGGYTF. Based on the CDR3 plus reference TRBV5-4 and TRBJ1-2, the full variable domain is ETGVTQSPTHLIKTRGQQVTLRCSSQSGHNTVSWYQQALGQGPQFIFQYYREEENGRGNFPPRFSGLQFPNYSSELNVNALELDDSALYLCASSQPWGGVDGGYTFGSGTRLTVV.

This CDR3 reads CASSSLDRVSDYGYTF. The CDR3 DNA follows: TGTGCCAGCAGCTCGCTGGACAGGGTGAGCGACTATGGCTACACCTTC. V and J are TRBV5-4 and TRBJ1-2, with 8 bases aligning to TRBD1. V shed 3 bases and J 3 bases; nucleotides not matched to a gene: 10. Germline V lookup: CDR1 SGHNT, CDR2 YYREEE (reference sequence). The CDR3 length is 16 residues.

The rearrangement joins TRBV6-6 to TRBJ1-1; TRBD1 agrees at 7 bases. Germline CDR1 reads MNHNY; CDR2 reads SVGAGI (reference sequence). V was pared by 7 bases and J by 0 bases, with 5 bases of the junction left unmatched. This CDR3 has 14 residues. CDR3 nucleotide sequence: TGTGCCAGCACGCATGACAGGGTGAACACTGAAGCTTTCTTT. It codes for CASTHDRVNTEAFF.

This chain uses TRBV20-1 with TRBJ1-4; the D is unclear. The V end was cut by 3 bases, the J end by 3 bases, with 8 bases between. Germline V gives CDR1 DFQATT, CDR2 SNEGSKA (reference sequence). The CDR3 runs 13 residues. The CDR3 nucleotides read TGCAGTGCTAGTTCCGGGTCTAATGAAAAACTGTTTTTT. Its protein is CSASSGSNEKLFF.

V is TRBV15 and J is TRBJ2-1; no definite D call. The CDR3 consists of 17 residues. Germline loops: CDR1 LNHNV, CDR2 YYDKDF (reference sequence). The V end was cut by 1 base, the J end by 4 bases, with 17 bases between. The CDR3 sequence: CATSRARDQRVYNEQFF. CDR3 in DNA: TGTGCCACCAGCAGAGCACGCGACCAACGGGTTTACAATGAGCAGTTCTTC.

This clone was recorded only once. The V gene is TRBV5-4, the J gene TRBJ2-7; TRBD1 might be the D (5 bases). V was cut by 0 bases and J by 7 bases, with 11 bases left in between. The CDR3 runs to 13 residues. Germline CDR1 is SGHNT and CDR2 is YYREEE (reference sequence). The CDR3 region is CASSLVQGGEQYF. CDR3 DNA sequence: TGTGCCAGCAGCTTGGTGCAGGGCGGTGAGCAGTACTTC.

This chain connects TRBV7-8 to TRBJ1-1; D is perhaps TRBD1 (5 bases). V was trimmed by 2 bases and J by 3 bases, leaving 7 bases between them. The germline V gene has CDR1 SGHVS and CDR2 FQNEAQ. This CDR3 has 13 amino acids. Here the CDR3 DNA reads TGTGCCAGCAGCTTAAGCAGGGACACTGAAGCTTTCTTT. Protein: CASSLSRDTEAFF.

This chain joins TRBV19 and TRBJ1-2; 10 positions match TRBD1. Losses at the gene ends were 3 bases for V and 2 bases for J; bases not matched to a gene: 3. This CDR3 region has 15 residues. In germline, CDR1 is LNHDA, CDR2 SQIVND (reference sequence). The CDR3 DNA reads TGTGCCAGTAGTATGGCGGGACAGGGGAACTATGGCTACACCTTC. Amino acids: CASSMAGQGNYGYTF.

This sequence joins TRBV28 and TRBJ1-4; 10 bases map to TRBD1. The CDR3 runs to 13 residues. Germline loops: CDR1 MDHEN, CDR2 SYDVKM. V dropped 8 bases and J dropped 5; count of bases not matched to a gene: 2. The CDR3 DNA reads as TGTGCCAGCGGACAGGGGGAAAATGAAAAACTGTTTTTT. Translation gives CASGQGENEKLFF.

This clone was observed at least ten times. This chain links TRBV7-9 with TRBJ2-1; weak D call: TRBD2 (5 bases). V was cut by 4 bases and J by 10 bases, with 11 bases left in between. This CDR3 has 12 amino acids. Germline V gene lookup returns CDR1 SEHNR and CDR2 FQNEAQ (reference sequence). The CDR3 protein is CASSWTGTEQFF. Written as DNA, the CDR3 is TGTGCCAGCAGCTGGACTGGTACGGAGCAGTTCTTC.

This clone was recorded a few times. The chain employs TRBV30 and TRBJ1-2, with D possibly TRBD1 on 6 matching bases. The V end lost 5 bases, the J end lost 8 bases, and 12 bases lay between the germline ends. This CDR3 is 11 amino acids long. Germline V gene data show CDR1 as GTSNPN and CDR2 as SVGIG (reference sequence). In nucleotides, the CDR3 is TGTGCCTGGGGGACGGGGGGCGGCTACACCTTC. It specifies CAWGTGGGYTF.

The CDR3 region has the DNA TGTGCCAGCAGCTTAAGCTCTGCGGGAGAGCCGGCTAAAGAGACCCAGTACTTC. Translated, it gives CASSLSSAGEPAKETQYF. The V call is TRBV7-9, the J call TRBJ2-5; TRBD2 matches 7 bases. There are 18 residues in the CDR3. V trimming: 2 bases; J trimming: 3 bases; junction bases outside the gene matches: 15. Germline V CDR1 and CDR2: SEHNR, FQNEAQ (reference sequence).

The chain has TRBV7-3 and TRBJ2-2, with D possibly being TRBD1 (6 bases). Germline values: CDR1 SGHTA, CDR2 FQGTGA. V was clipped by 3 bases and J by 1 base, with 6 bases between them. The CDR3 runs 14 residues. The CDR3 loop is CASSLDRNTGELFF. The CDR3 DNA sequence: TGTGCCAGCAGCTTGGACAGGAACACCGGGGAGCTGTTTTTT.

The sample holds one count of this clone. The chain carries TRBV3-1 (or the pseudogene TRBV3-2) and TRBJ1-6; no clear D. The CDR3 runs to 13 residues. Germline values: CDR1 LGHDT, CDR2 YNNKEL (reference sequence). The V end lost 5 bases, the J end lost 8 bases, and 10 bases lay between the germline ends. DNA for the CDR3: TGTGCCAGCAGCTACTCCCGGGATTCACCCCTCCACTTT. It encodes CASSYSRDSPLHF.

This chain connects TRBV4-3 to TRBJ1-2; 8 bases align to TRBD1. Unmatched junction bases numbered 5, after V lost 2 bases and J lost 3 bases. CDR1 is LGHNA, CDR2 YSLEER, per germline. The CDR3 extends over 15 amino acids. CDR3 in amino acids: CASSQQTGDDYGYTF. The CDR3 coding sequence is TGCGCCAGCAGCCAACAGACAGGGGACGACTATGGCTACACCTTC.

The gene calls are TRBV7-8 and TRBJ1-1; 8 bases line up with TRBD1. With 1 base clipped from V and 7 bases from J, the junction kept 5 bases outside the gene matches. CDR1 is SGHVS, CDR2 FQNEAQ, per germline. The CDR3 totals 14 residues. The DNA of the CDR3 is TGTGCCAGCAGCTTAGACAGGGGGATAGGTGAAGCTTTCTTT. Translation gives CASSLDRGIGEAFF.

J is TRBJ2-4 and V is TRBV5-1; D unresolved. V was pared by 2 bases and J by 1 base, with 7 bases between. CDR3 length: 14 amino acids. CDR1 SGHRS and CDR2 YFSETQ come from the germline V gene. The CDR3 DNA follows: TGCGCCAGCAGCTTCGATGCGGCCAAAAACATTCAGTACTTC. It is translated as CASSFDAAKNIQYF.

The chain couples TRBV27 to TRBJ2-3; 10 nucleotides line up with TRBD2. V lost 7 bases to trimming and J lost 9 bases; unmatched junction nucleotides: 10. This CDR3 is 14 amino acids long. CDR1 and CDR2 (germline): MNHEY, SMNVEV (reference sequence). Here the CDR3 DNA reads TGTGCCAGCACCTCAGCGGGGGGGCCTTACACGCAGTATTTT. This encodes CASTSAGGPYTQYF.

The chain uses TRBV5-1 and TRBJ1-4, with 11 bases matching TRBD1. The CDR3 consists of 15 residues. Germline-derived CDR1 and CDR2 are SGHRS and YFSETQ. The J segment lost 7 bases and the V segment lost 1 base, leaving 3 bases of the junction unmatched. This CDR3 is CASSLPGQGGEKLFF. The CDR3 coding sequence is TGCGCCAGCAGCTTGCCGGGACAGGGGGGTGAAAAACTGTTTTTT.

Only one count was recorded for this clone. The chain combines TRBV10-3 with TRBJ2-7, with 8 nucleotides matching TRBD2. The CDR3 loop spans 13 amino acids. From germline, CDR1 is ENHRY and CDR2 SYGVKD. J was trimmed by 3 bases and V by 10 bases; bases with no gene match: 8. The CDR3 spells CATHGTRDYEQYF. The CDR3 DNA reads as TGTGCCACCCATGGGACTAGGGACTACGAGCAGTACTTC.

V is TRBV28 and J is TRBJ2-1; 8 bases are a match to TRBD1. Looked up from germline, CDR1 is MDHEN and CDR2 is SYDVKM. Germline trimming cut 7 bases from V and 4 bases from J; bases unmatched to any gene: 12. This CDR3 contains 16 residues. The CDR3 loop is CASNPSGGAGYNEQFF. The CDR3 DNA reads TGTGCCAGCAATCCCTCAGGGGGCGCCGGGTACAATGAGCAGTTCTTC.

This rearrangement joins TRBV5-1 to TRBJ2-2; D perhaps matches TRBD2 (5 bases). Trimming cost V 5 bases and J 4 bases, with 18 bases left between them. Looked up from germline, CDR1 is SGHRS and CDR2 is YFSETQ. This CDR3 region has 16 residues. The CDR3 DNA reads as TGCGCCAGCAGTCCCTCATTGAGAGGAGGCACCGGGGAGCTGTTTTTT. Encoded protein: CASSPSLRGGTGELFF. The variable domain in full, completed from reference TRBV5-1 and TRBJ2-2, reads KAGVTQTPRYLIKTRGQQVTLSCSPISGHRSVSWYQQTPGQGLQFLFEYFSETQRNKGNFPGRFSGRQFSNSRSEMNVSTLELGDSALYLCASSPSLRGGTGELFFGEGSRLTVL.

The chain links TRBV19 to TRBJ2-1; D gene uncertain. The V and J ends lost 5 bases and 5 bases respectively, with 13 bases between them. The CDR3 totals 14 residues. In germline, CDR1 is LNHDA, CDR2 SQIVND (reference sequence). The CDR3 coding sequence is TGTGCCAGTAGTTTTCTAGTTGAGAACAATGAGCAGTTCTTC. It translates to CASSFLVENNEQFF.

Details on this clone: A read error may account for a junction end that differs from germline. The chain uses TRBV12-3 or TRBV12-4 and TRBJ2-7, with 9 bases matching TRBD1. The CDR3 runs to 12 residues. The CDR3 bases are TGTGCCAGCAGTTTAAAGGTGACAGGGGGAGATTTC. Protein product: CASSLKVTGGDF.

The chain recombines TRBV24-1 with TRBJ2-3; weak D call: TRBD1 (6 bases). The ends were cut back, 2 bases at V and 6 bases at J, with 14 bases in the middle. Germline CDR1 reads KGHDR; CDR2 reads SFDVKD. The CDR3 consists of 15 residues. DNA for the CDR3: TGTGCCACCAGTGATTCTGCAGGGGCGAGGGATACGCAGTATTTT. This codes for CATSDSAGARDTQYF.

This chain uses TRBV5-4 with TRBJ2-7, with TRBD2 matching 9 bases. V was clipped by 0 bases and J by 5 bases; unmatched bases: 9. Germline V gene data show CDR1 as SGHNT and CDR2 as YYREEE (reference sequence). This CDR3 comprises 16 residues. The CDR3 spells CASSLDGAAGGHEQYF. The CDR3 DNA is TGTGCCAGCAGCTTGGATGGGGCAGCGGGAGGCCACGAGCAGTACTTC.

This clone was picked up one time. The chain joins TRBV4-3 to TRBJ2-7; TRBD1 agrees at 9 bases. Unmatched junction bases numbered 7, after V lost 0 bases and J lost 4 bases. The CDR3 covers 16 residues. Germline assignment: CDR1 LGHNA and CDR2 YSLEER. CDR3 bases: TGCGCCAGCAGCCAAGACGTAGGGACAGGGCCATACGAGCAGTACTTC. Translation: CASSQDVGTGPYEQYF.

V gene TRBV28 combines with J gene TRBJ1-1; TRBD1 matches at 7 bases. Germline trimming cut 3 bases from V and 3 bases from J; bases unmatched to any gene: 10. There are 16 residues in the CDR3. CDR1 MDHEN and CDR2 SYDVKM come from the germline V gene. The CDR3 sequence: CASSLVGQTPDTEAFF. For the CDR3, the DNA is TGTGCCAGCAGTTTGGTGGGACAGACTCCCGACACTGAAGCTTTCTTT.